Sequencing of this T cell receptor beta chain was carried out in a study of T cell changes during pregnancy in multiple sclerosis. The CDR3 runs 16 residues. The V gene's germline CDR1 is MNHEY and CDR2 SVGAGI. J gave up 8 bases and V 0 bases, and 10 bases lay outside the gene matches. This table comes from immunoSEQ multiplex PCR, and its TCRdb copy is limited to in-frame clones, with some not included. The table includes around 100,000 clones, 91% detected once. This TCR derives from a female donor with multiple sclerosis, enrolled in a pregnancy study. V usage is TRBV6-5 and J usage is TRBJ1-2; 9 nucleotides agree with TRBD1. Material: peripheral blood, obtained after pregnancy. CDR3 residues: CASSYSIGQGLGGYTF. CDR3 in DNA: TGTGCCAGCAGTTACTCGATCGGACAGGGGCTGGGAGGCTACACCTTC.